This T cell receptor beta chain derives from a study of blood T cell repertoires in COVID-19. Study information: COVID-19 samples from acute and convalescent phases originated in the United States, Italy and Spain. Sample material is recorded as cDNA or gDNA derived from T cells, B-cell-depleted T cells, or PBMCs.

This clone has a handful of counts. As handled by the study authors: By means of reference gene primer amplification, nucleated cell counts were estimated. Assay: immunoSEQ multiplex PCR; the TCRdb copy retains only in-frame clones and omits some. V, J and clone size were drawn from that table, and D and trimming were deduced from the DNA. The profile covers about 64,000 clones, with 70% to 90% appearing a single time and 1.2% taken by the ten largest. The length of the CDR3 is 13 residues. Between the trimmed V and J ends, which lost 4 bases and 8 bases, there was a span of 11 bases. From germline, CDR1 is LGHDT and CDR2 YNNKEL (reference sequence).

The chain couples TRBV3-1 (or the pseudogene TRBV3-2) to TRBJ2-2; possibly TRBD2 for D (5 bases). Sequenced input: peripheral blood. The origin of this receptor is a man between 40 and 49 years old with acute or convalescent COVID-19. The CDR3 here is CASSPSPGGELFF. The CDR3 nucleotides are TGTGCCAGCAGCCCGAGTCCGGGGGGGGAGCTGTTTTTT.